A single sample is the source of the 24 T cell receptor beta chains below, sequenced in a study of shared clonotypes between healthy human individuals (dated by TCRdb to 2020 to 2022). CD8 naive samples were obtained by positive selection for CCR7 among CD45RO-negative cells, yielding a CD45RA+CCR7+ population from which TemRA cells were excluded. The library was generated by the immunoSEQ multiplex PCR assay. The table comes from immuneACCESS by way of TCRdb, which keeps in-frame sequences with V and J called. Part of the clones is missing from these tables; in studies checked, under half for an unresolved V gene and the rest for unknown reasons. The sample table holds under 1 million clones, of which nearly 95% were seen once. 24% of the sample belongs to the ten largest clones. The sequenced sample consisted of naive CD8+ T cells sorted from blood. Explained via the paper, the cell subset or site label denotes: CD45RA+CCR7+. The receptors shown here come from a young man in good health.

V is TRBV11-2 and J is TRBJ1-1, with 8 nucleotides matching TRBD1. The CDR3 consists of 15 residues. The J segment lost 3 bases and the V segment lost 1 base, leaving 4 bases of the junction unmatched. From germline, CDR1 is SGHAT and CDR2 FQNNGV. The DNA of the CDR3 is TGTGCCAGCAGCTTAGGTGGGACAGGCCACACTGAAGCTTTCTTT. As protein: CASSLGGTGHTEAFF.

The J gene is TRBJ2-1, the V gene TRBV28; 11 nucleotides match TRBD1. Looked up from germline, CDR1 is MDHEN and CDR2 is SYDVKM. CDR3 size: 16 residues. Trimming at V came to 6 bases and at J to 2 bases, leaving 6 bases not matched to a gene. The CDR3 DNA follows: TGTGCCAGCAGCCGTGGGGACAGGGGGACCTACAATGAGCAGTTCTTC. It is translated as CASSRGDRGTYNEQFF.

The table lists this clone with a count of one. This chain joins TRBV6-6 and TRBJ2-7; 8 bases fit TRBD1. The trim removed 5 bases at V and 6 bases at J, leaving 9 bases unmatched. The germline V gene encodes CDR1 MNHNY and CDR2 SVGAGI (reference sequence). The CDR3 has 14 residues. The CDR3 is CASSTTGTGGEQYF. The CDR3 coding sequence is TGTGCCAGCAGTACAACTGGGACAGGAGGCGAGCAGTACTTC.

The chain is built from TRBV9 and TRBJ2-2, with 8 bases that match TRBD1. The V gene end was trimmed by 4 bases and the J gene end by 6 bases; junction bases not matched to a gene: 5. Germline V gene sequence: CDR1 SGDLS, CDR2 YYNGEE. The CDR3 consists of 14 residues. The CDR3 DNA reads TGTGCCAGCAGCCCTTACAGGGGGGCCGGGGAGCTGTTTTTT. Its translation: CASSPYRGAGELFF.

The rearrangement uses TRBV28 and TRBJ2-7; 10 nucleotides match TRBD1. Germline V gene data show CDR1 as MDHEN and CDR2 as SYDVKM. V lost 4 bases to trimming and J lost 3 bases; unmatched junction nucleotides: 3. The CDR3 is 14 amino acids. The CDR3 loop is CASSSRDRGYEQYF. The DNA of the CDR3 is TGTGCCAGCAGTTCCCGGGACAGGGGCTACGAGCAGTACTTC.

The chain links TRBV4-1 to TRBJ1-2; the match to TRBD1 covers 7 bases. CDR1 and CDR2 from the germline V gene are MGHRA and YSYEKL. Trimming removed 3 bases from V and 6 bases from J; junction bases left unmatched: 7. This CDR3 has 14 residues. The CDR3 reads CASSQFLQGNGYTF. As DNA, the CDR3 is TGCGCCAGCAGCCAGTTCCTACAGGGGAATGGCTACACCTTC.

J is TRBJ1-5 and V is TRBV7-9; D is ambiguous. This CDR3 spans 12 amino acids. Trimming removed 4 bases from V and 6 bases from J, with 7 bases in between. Germline CDR1 reads SEHNR; CDR2 reads FQNEAQ (reference sequence). The CDR3 reads CASSYLGQPQHF. CDR3 DNA sequence: TGTGCCAGCAGCTACCTTGGTCAGCCCCAGCATTTT.

This CDR3 reads CATRTPVITYQETQYF. The CDR3 DNA reads TGTGCCACCCGAACCCCCGTGATAACGTACCAAGAGACCCAGTACTTC. The chain uses TRBV28 and TRBJ2-5; D gene unclear. There are 16 residues in the CDR3. V was shortened by 10 bases and J by 0 bases, with 21 bases between the two germline ends. CDR1 and CDR2 from the germline V gene are MDHEN and SYDVKM.

As to this clone: One end of the junction varies from germline; a read error may be responsible. The chain is built from TRBV7-9 and TRBJ2-6; maybe TRBD1 (5 bases). Germline CDR1 is SEHNR and CDR2 is FQNEAQ (reference sequence). The CDR3 runs 14 residues. This chain's CDR3 is CASSYVIGANVPTF. The CDR3 nucleotides are TGTGCCAGCAGCTACGTGATTGGGGCCAACGTCCCGACTTTC. Supplemented by reference TRBV7-9 and TRBJ2-6, the full variable domain reads DTGVSQNPRHKITKRGQNVTFRCDPISEHNRLYWYRQTLGQGPEFLTYFQNEAQLEKSRLLSDRFSAERPKGSFSTLEIQRTEQGDSAMYLCASSYVIGANVPTFGAGSRLTVL.

The chain is built from TRBV10-3 and TRBJ2-2; D may be TRBD1 (5 bases). V was cut by 2 bases and J by 1 base, with 8 bases left in between. Germline-derived CDR1 and CDR2 are ENHRY and SYGVKD. This CDR3 has 15 amino acids. Here the CDR3 DNA reads TGTGCCATCAGTGAGGGCAGGGTGAACACCGGGGAGCTGTTTTTT. Its translation: CAISEGRVNTGELFF.

The chain uses TRBV5-1 and TRBJ2-3; D ambiguous. Per the germline V gene, CDR1 is SGHRS and CDR2 is YFSETQ. The CDR3 has 17 residues. The germline V and J ends were trimmed by 0 bases and 0 bases, with 14 bases remaining between them. The CDR3 loop is CASSLALVTPSTDTQYF. The CDR3 DNA reads as TGCGCCAGCAGCTTGGCCCTGGTGACCCCTAGCACAGATACGCAGTATTTT. The entire variable domain, with the rest obtained from reference TRBV5-1 and TRBJ2-3, is as follows: KAGVTQTPRYLIKTRGQQVTLSCSPISGHRSVSWYQQTPGQGLQFLFEYFSETQRNKGNFPGRFSGRQFSNSRSEMNVSTLELGDSALYLCASSLALVTPSTDTQYFGPGTRLTVL.

This chain connects TRBV7-9 to TRBJ1-1; D not resolved. The germline gives CDR1 SEHNR, CDR2 FQNEAQ (reference sequence). The length of the CDR3 is 15 residues. Trimming removed 3 bases from V and 0 bases from J, with 11 bases in between. The CDR3 nucleotides are TGTGCCAGCAGCTTGTACAGCCCGATGAACACTGAAGCTTTCTTT. Amino acids: CASSLYSPMNTEAFF.

This clone was counted between two and nine times. The chain links TRBV9 to TRBJ1-1; D not resolved. The germline CDR1 and CDR2 sequences are SGDLS and YYNGEE. This CDR3 is 14 amino acids long. Trimming cost V 0 bases and J 3 bases, with 9 bases left between them. CDR3 bases: TGTGCCAGCAGCGTAGCAGAGGGTTACACTGAAGCTTTCTTT. Translating gives CASSVAEGYTEAFF.

The chain has TRBV27 and TRBJ2-1; D gene unclear. Germline V gives CDR1 MNHEY, CDR2 SMNVEV (reference sequence). The length of the CDR3 is 13 residues. V lost 5 bases and J 7 bases, leaving 12 bases between the germline ends. CDR3 sequence: CASSRTFWNEQFF. CDR3 DNA sequence: TGTGCCAGCAGTCGGACCTTTTGGAATGAGCAGTTCTTC.

This clone was seen only a few times. The chain couples TRBV11-1 to TRBJ2-1, with 9 bases fitting TRBD1. CDR1 is SGHAT and CDR2 is FQDESV in the germline V gene (reference sequence). The V and J ends lost 5 bases and 6 bases, in that order; junction bases with no gene match: 5. The CDR3 is 14 amino acids. In DNA, the CDR3 is TGTGCCAGCAGCCCCGGGACAGGGTTCAATGAGCAGTTCTTC. Translation gives CASSPGTGFNEQFF.

J is TRBJ2-1 and V is TRBV7-2; TRBD2 matches at 13 bases. In germline, CDR1 is SGHTA, CDR2 FQGNSA. CDR3 size: 16 residues. The junction had 11 bases not matched to a gene; V was cut back by 5 bases and J by 10 bases. The CDR3 DNA follows: TGTGCCAGCAGCATCTCCGGGACTAGCGGGATTCGCGAGCAGTTCTTC. Translation: CASSISGTSGIREQFF.

The V call is TRBV5-4, the J call TRBJ2-7, with no clear D. The ends were cut back, 2 bases at V and 3 bases at J, with 9 bases in the middle. Germline loops: CDR1 SGHNT, CDR2 YYREEE (reference sequence). This CDR3 has 13 residues. The CDR3 nucleotides read TGTGCCAGCAGCTTCGCCGATGGCTACGAGCAGTACTTC. This translates into CASSFADGYEQYF.

The chain recombines TRBV7-9 with TRBJ2-1; 7 nucleotides agree with TRBD2. The CDR3 length is 17 residues. Germline CDR1 reads SEHNR; CDR2 reads FQNEAQ (reference sequence). With 4 bases clipped from V and 0 bases from J, the junction kept 9 bases outside the gene matches. The CDR3 spells CASSYPSGASSYNEQFF. CDR3 in DNA: TGTGCCAGCAGCTACCCTAGCGGAGCGAGCTCCTACAATGAGCAGTTCTTC.

The genes are TRBV2 and TRBJ2-1; TRBD2 is a possible D gene (5 bases). Trimming removed 4 bases from V and 9 bases from J, with 10 bases in between. The CDR3 is 12 amino acids. The germline gives CDR1 SNHLY, CDR2 FYNNEI. This CDR3 is CASSVVEGEQFF. Written as DNA, the CDR3 is TGTGCCAGCAGTGTGGTAGAGGGTGAGCAGTTCTTC.

This clone was recorded once. The chain's CDR3 is CASSPAALSYNEQFF. The CDR3 DNA reads TGTGCCAGCAGCCCCGCGGCACTCTCCTACAATGAGCAGTTCTTC. The chain is built from TRBV7-9 and TRBJ2-1; D gene ambiguous. V was pared by 5 bases and J by 0 bases, with 11 bases between. Germline CDR1 reads SEHNR; CDR2 reads FQNEAQ (reference sequence). This CDR3 comprises 15 residues.

This chain links TRBV28 with TRBJ2-1; TRBD2 agrees at 10 bases. This CDR3 contains 12 residues. J was trimmed by 12 bases and V by 6 bases; bases with no gene match: 5. The germline V gene encodes CDR1 MDHEN and CDR2 SYDVKM. This CDR3 reads CASRKLAGPQFF. The CDR3 nucleotides are TGTGCCAGCAGAAAACTAGCGGGGCCGCAGTTCTTC.

V and J are TRBV7-9 and TRBJ2-5; the D is unclear. Per germline, CDR1 SEHNR and CDR2 FQNEAQ (reference sequence). Trimming removed 5 bases from V and 5 bases from J, with 18 bases in between. This CDR3 spans 15 amino acids. The CDR3 DNA follows: TGTGCCAGCAGCCTGGACGGCCCCCCCAGGGAGACCCAGTACTTC. Translating gives CASSLDGPPRETQYF.

This chain connects TRBV27 to TRBJ2-7, with D perhaps matching TRBD1 or TRBD2 (6 bases each). This CDR3 is 15 amino acids long. Trimming took off 6 bases at V and 1 base at J, with 16 bases between the two ends. CDR1 and CDR2 from the germline V gene are MNHEY and SMNVEV (reference sequence). The CDR3 reads CASSQRGGGSYEQYF. The CDR3 region has the DNA TGTGCCAGCAGCCAGAGAGGAGGGGGGTCCTACGAGCAGTACTTC.

The rearrangement links TRBV11-2 to TRBJ2-7; 7 bases agree with TRBD1. V was clipped by 1 base and J by 2 bases; unmatched bases: 5. The CDR3 covers 15 residues. The V gene's germline CDR1 is SGHAT and CDR2 FQNNGV. The CDR3 sequence is CASSLAQGEPYEQYF. DNA of the CDR3: TGTGCCAGCAGCTTAGCCCAGGGGGAGCCCTACGAGCAGTACTTC.